These 9 T cell receptor beta chains share one sample of origin, sequenced in a study of shared clonotypes between healthy human individuals (dated by TCRdb to about 2020). The library was produced with the immunoSEQ multiplex PCR assay. This immuneACCESS table, as held by TCRdb, lists in-frame sequences with V and J called but not all clones. Of the missing ones, under half trace to an unresolved V gene in checked studies; the others have no known cause. The sample table shows some 2,500,000 clones, and 90% to 95% are seen once. About 0.39% of the sample comes from the top ten. The sequencing input was naive CD4+ T cells from PBMCs. Read against the paper, the sample's cell subset or site label means: CD45RA+ positively selected. All receptors come from a man aged 18 to 35 in good health. Some clones in this sample may be carry-over from other donors' samples.

The chain uses TRBV5-1 and TRBJ2-7; 9 nucleotides align to TRBD1. After removal of 5 bases from V and 5 bases from J, the junction contained 11 bases not matched to a gene. Looked up from germline, CDR1 is SGHRS and CDR2 is YFSETQ. The CDR3 sequence is 15 residues long. The CDR3: CASSQTGTGFDEQYF. The CDR3 DNA follows: TGCGCCAGCAGTCAGACCGGGACAGGGTTCGACGAGCAGTACTTC. The complete variable domain, with remaining parts taken from reference TRBV5-1 and TRBJ2-7, reads KAGVTQTPRYLIKTRGQQVTLSCSPISGHRSVSWYQQTPGQGLQFLFEYFSETQRNKGNFPGRFSGRQFSNSRSEMNVSTLELGDSALYLCASSQTGTGFDEQYFGPGTRLTVT.

The chain couples TRBV7-9 to TRBJ1-3; D gene unclear. Trimming stripped 3 bases from V and 0 bases from J, with 12 bases between. This CDR3 is built from 16 residues. CDR1 and CDR2 from the germline V gene are SEHNR and FQNEAQ (reference sequence). The CDR3, as DNA: TGTGCCAGCAGCTTGGGTGACGTAGCCTCTGGAAACACCATATATTTT. Translation gives CASSLGDVASGNTIYF. Drawing the rest from reference TRBV7-9 and TRBJ1-3, the complete variable domain is DTGVSQNPRHKITKRGQNVTFRCDPISEHNRLYWYRQTLGQGPEFLTYFQNEAQLEKSRLLSDRFSAERPKGSFSTLEIQRTEQGDSAMYLCASSLGDVASGNTIYFGEGSWLTVV.

The chain recombines TRBV7-9 with TRBJ2-2, with unresolved D. The CDR3 runs to 13 residues. Trimming cost V 1 base and J 6 bases, with 6 bases left between them. Germline CDR1 reads SEHNR; CDR2 reads FQNEAQ (reference sequence). CDR3 region: CASSLEFAGELFF. CDR3 DNA: TGTGCCAGCAGCTTAGAGTTTGCCGGGGAGCTGTTTTTT.

The gene calls are TRBV19 and TRBJ2-3; possible D gene TRBD2, 5 bases. The V gene lost 7 bases and the J gene lost 0 bases, with 8 bases spanning the gap. The germline V gene has CDR1 LNHDA and CDR2 SQIVND (reference sequence). This CDR3 comprises 13 residues. The CDR3 bases are TGTGCCAGTACTCCGGGAAGCACAGATACGCAGTATTTT. Translation: CASTPGSTDTQYF.

This chain joins TRBV4-1 and TRBJ1-3; possible D gene TRBD1, 5 bases. Trimming pared 4 bases from V and 2 bases from J, leaving 18 bases between. CDR1 is MGHRA and CDR2 is YSYEKL in the germline V gene. This CDR3 has 17 amino acids. The CDR3 DNA follows: TGCGCCAGCAGCCCAAGGGACCTCCCCAGCACTGGAAACACCATATATTTT. As protein: CASSPRDLPSTGNTIYF.

V gene TRBV14 combines with J gene TRBJ1-2; D is possibly TRBD1 (6 bases). The CDR3 covers 14 residues. V was cut by 5 bases and J by 4 bases, with 14 bases left in between. From germline, CDR1 is SGHDN and CDR2 FVKESK. The CDR3 reads CASSSRGGGYGYTF. As DNA, the CDR3 is TGTGCCAGCAGCTCGCGGGGGGGCGGCTATGGCTACACCTTC.

The chain carries TRBV6-1 and TRBJ1-5; no reliable D call. This CDR3 region has 13 residues. V was shortened by 4 bases and J by 0 bases, with 4 bases between the two germline ends. Germline V CDR1 and CDR2: MNHNS, SASEGT. CDR3 sequence (DNA): TGTGCCAGCAGTGGAGATAGCAATCAGCCCCAGCATTTT. Protein: CASSGDSNQPQHF.

The CDR3 loop reads CASSRPRAGDTSGATGELFF. CDR3 nucleotide sequence: TGCGCCAGCAGCCGCCCGAGGGCAGGGGACACTAGCGGAGCTACCGGGGAGCTGTTTTTT. The J gene is TRBJ2-2, the V gene TRBV4-1, with 8 bases aligning to TRBD2. The CDR3 covers 20 residues. The V and J ends lost 4 bases and 5 bases, in that order; junction bases with no gene match: 21. Germline lookup yields CDR1 MGHRA and CDR2 YSYEKL.

This sequence joins TRBV19 and TRBJ1-5, with unresolved D. V lost 3 bases, J lost 3 bases, and 9 bases lay in between. CDR1 is LNHDA, CDR2 SQIVND, per germline (reference sequence). The CDR3 is made up of 14 amino acids. The CDR3 sequence: CASSIYGFNQPQHF. The CDR3 DNA follows: TGTGCCAGTAGTATTTACGGTTTCAATCAGCCCCAGCATTTT.